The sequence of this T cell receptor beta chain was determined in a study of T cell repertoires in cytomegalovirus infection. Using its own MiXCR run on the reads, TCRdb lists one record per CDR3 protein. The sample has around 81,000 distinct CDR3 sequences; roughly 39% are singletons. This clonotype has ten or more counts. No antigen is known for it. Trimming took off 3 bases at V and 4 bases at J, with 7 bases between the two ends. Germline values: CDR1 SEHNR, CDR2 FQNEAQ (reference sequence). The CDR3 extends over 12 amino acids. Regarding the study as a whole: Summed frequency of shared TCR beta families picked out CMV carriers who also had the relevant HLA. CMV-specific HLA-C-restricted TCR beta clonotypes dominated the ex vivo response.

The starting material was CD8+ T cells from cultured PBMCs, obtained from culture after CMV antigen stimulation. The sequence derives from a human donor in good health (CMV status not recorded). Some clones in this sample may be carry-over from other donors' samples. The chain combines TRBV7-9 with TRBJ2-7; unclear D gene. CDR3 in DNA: TGTGCCAGCAGCTTCGGAGTTTACGAGCAGTACTTC. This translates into CASSFGVYEQYF.